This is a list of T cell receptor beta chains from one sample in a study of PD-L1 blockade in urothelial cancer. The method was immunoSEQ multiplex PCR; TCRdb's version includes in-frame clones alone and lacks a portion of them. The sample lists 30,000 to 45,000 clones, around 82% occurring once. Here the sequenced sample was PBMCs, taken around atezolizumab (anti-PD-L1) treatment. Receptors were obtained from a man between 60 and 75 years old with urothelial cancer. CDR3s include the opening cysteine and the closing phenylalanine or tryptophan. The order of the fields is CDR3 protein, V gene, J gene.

CDR3 protein: CASRLAGGREELFF
V gene: TRBV6-5
J gene: TRBJ2-2

CDR3 protein: CASSLQGLGGNQPQHF
V gene: TRBV27
J gene: TRBJ1-5

CDR3 protein: CASSPRLAQETQYF
V gene: TRBV11-2
J gene: TRBJ2-5

CDR3 protein: CASSLVEGTEAFF
V gene: TRBV7-2
J gene: TRBJ1-1

CDR3 protein: CSVDRANTIYF
V gene: TRBV29-1
J gene: TRBJ1-3

CDR3 protein: CASSNEGLYEQYF
V gene: TRBV5-6
J gene: TRBJ2-7

CDR3 protein: CASSSGLSISYNEQFF
V gene: TRBV7-2
J gene: TRBJ2-1

CDR3 protein: CASSIVEGDYGYTF
V gene: TRBV5-1
J gene: TRBJ1-2

CDR3 protein: CSVGPERSTDTQYF
V gene: TRBV29-1
J gene: TRBJ2-3

CDR3 protein: CASSYGAGGNEQFF
V gene: TRBV6-5
J gene: TRBJ2-1

CDR3 protein: CASSPRGDVYNEQFF
V gene: TRBV6-4
J gene: TRBJ2-1

CDR3 protein: CASSLEGLLQETQYF
V gene: TRBV11-2
J gene: TRBJ2-5

CDR3 protein: CASSQDQGLGYGYTF
V gene: TRBV4-3
J gene: TRBJ1-2

CDR3 protein: CASSVGGRAHEQYF
V gene: TRBV9
J gene: TRBJ2-7

CDR3 protein: CASSLGSTGAYEQYF
V gene: TRBV7-9
J gene: TRBJ2-7

CDR3 protein: CASSLPGQGPYEQYF
V gene: TRBV4-2
J gene: TRBJ2-7

CDR3 protein: CASNEAGFSEKLFF
V gene: TRBV19
J gene: TRBJ1-4

CDR3 protein: CASRLGSSSGNTIYF
V gene: TRBV28
J gene: TRBJ1-3

CDR3 protein: CASIIQLYPYEQYF
V gene: TRBV21-1
J gene: TRBJ2-7

CDR3 protein: CASTPLDLSFSEQYF
V gene: TRBV28
J gene: TRBJ2-7

CDR3 protein: CASSQRGTVPNYGYTF
V gene: TRBV14
J gene: TRBJ1-2

CDR3 protein: CASSIGSVMLSNQPQHF
V gene: TRBV19
J gene: TRBJ1-5

CDR3 protein: CSVEERGTGYTF
V gene: TRBV29-1
J gene: TRBJ1-2

CDR3 protein: CASSPTGRPNEQFF
V gene: TRBV28
J gene: TRBJ2-1

CDR3 protein: CASSPGQNNEQFF
V gene: TRBV6-1
J gene: TRBJ2-1

CDR3 protein: CASSLGLAVADTQYF
V gene: TRBV5-1
J gene: TRBJ2-3

CDR3 protein: CATQPGQGTYEQYF
V gene: TRBV28
J gene: TRBJ2-7

CDR3 protein: CASSSQGTLYEQYF
V gene: TRBV2
J gene: TRBJ2-7

CDR3 protein: CASSEVGGNEQFF
V gene: TRBV6-1
J gene: TRBJ2-1

CDR3 protein: CASSRNQGAAETQYF
V gene: TRBV18
J gene: TRBJ2-5

CDR3 protein: CASSLQTGLGTEAFF
V gene: TRBV7-2
J gene: TRBJ1-1

CDR3 protein: CAWRSRGRTGELFF
V gene: TRBV30
J gene: TRBJ2-2

CDR3 protein: CASSPLAGGPGWQFF
V gene: TRBV28
J gene: TRBJ2-1

CDR3 protein: CASSGASTGLSGYTF
V gene: TRBV6-1
J gene: TRBJ1-2

CDR3 protein: CASSLGDREQKLFF
V gene: TRBV7-9
J gene: TRBJ1-4

CDR3 protein: CAIRLDRGNSPLHF
V gene: TRBV10-3
J gene: TRBJ1-6

CDR3 protein: CATSRTTGNGYTF
V gene: TRBV15
J gene: TRBJ1-2

CDR3 protein: CASSVSGSYEQYF
V gene: TRBV6-6
J gene: TRBJ2-7

CDR3 protein: CASSEALRAGQETQYF
V gene: TRBV2
J gene: TRBJ2-5

CDR3 protein: CAPIPLRGDTEAFF
V gene: TRBV9
J gene: TRBJ1-1

CDR3 protein: CASSVTSGNADTQYF
V gene: TRBV11-2
J gene: TRBJ2-3

CDR3 protein: CAWSVRGISYEQYF
V gene: TRBV30
J gene: TRBJ2-7

CDR3 protein: CASSLGPQVGRRDYGYTF
V gene: TRBV28
J gene: TRBJ1-2

CDR3 protein: CASSLGGMGTDTQYF
V gene: TRBV7-2
J gene: TRBJ2-3

CDR3 protein: CAISESLALQETQYF
V gene: TRBV10-3
J gene: TRBJ2-5

CDR3 protein: CASIRTGASYNEQFF
V gene: TRBV28
J gene: TRBJ2-1

CDR3 protein: CASNQPGQLNTEAFF
V gene: TRBV10-2
J gene: TRBJ1-1

CDR3 protein: CASSFGTGGGGTEAFF
V gene: TRBV5-1
J gene: TRBJ1-1

CDR3 protein: CASSSEGALTEAFF
V gene: TRBV6-6
J gene: TRBJ1-1

CDR3 protein: CASSTGVKGYEQYF
V gene: TRBV7-9
J gene: TRBJ2-7

CDR3 protein: CASSIDWGTVGNEQFF
V gene: TRBV19
J gene: TRBJ2-1

CDR3 protein: CASTVDTSSYEQYF
V gene: TRBV6-5
J gene: TRBJ2-7

CDR3 protein: CASSSTGGTYEQYF
V gene: TRBV19
J gene: TRBJ2-7

CDR3 protein: CASSYGPQGNEQYF
V gene: TRBV6-5
J gene: TRBJ2-7

CDR3 protein: CASSKVGTGIYEQFF
V gene: TRBV21-1
J gene: TRBJ2-1